These 8 T cell receptor beta chains came from one sample sequenced in a study of cytomegalovirus exposure and HLA in healthy donors. Primers for the PCR totalled 60 Vbeta and 13 Jbeta. The assay was immunoSEQ multiplex PCR, and TCRdb's table has in-frame clones only and misses some. The repertoire holds about 160,000 clones, with 65% to 85% as singletons. Source material: PBMCs. These TCRs come from a man aged 60 to 75 in good health and CMV-seronegative.

The V and J genes are TRBV9 and TRBJ1-2, with a weak D call TRBD1 (6 bases). The V and J ends lost 4 bases and 5 bases respectively, with 12 bases between them. CDR3 length equals 13 residues. Germline V gene data show CDR1 as SGDLS and CDR2 as YYNGEE. CDR3 sequence reads: CASSTQGQYGYTF. The CDR3 DNA follows: TGTGCCAGCAGCACACAGGGCCAGTATGGCTACACCTTC.

This sequence joins TRBV11-2 and TRBJ2-5; TRBD2 matches at 7 bases. V lost 0 bases, J lost 5 bases, and 9 bases stayed unmatched. The CDR3 runs to 16 residues. The germline gives CDR1 SGHAT, CDR2 FQNNGV. The CDR3 coding sequence is TGTGCCAGCAGCTTAGATGGGGGGGTAGGGGATGAGACCCAGTACTTC. It codes for CASSLDGGVGDETQYF.

This clone was counted once. CDR3 coding DNA: TGTGCCAGCAGCCCCTCCGCGACTCCACTAAGGGAAAAACTGTTTTTT. Its translation: CASSPSATPLREKLFF. The J gene is TRBJ1-4, the V gene TRBV7-2; D call uncertain. The CDR3 spans 16 residues. V lost 5 bases to trimming and J lost 8 bases, with 21 bases between them. CDR1 SGHTA and CDR2 FQGNSA come from the germline V gene.

The CDR3 DNA reads TGTGCCTGGAGTGTACTCTGGGACAGGGTGAAGGGGGACACTGAAGCTTTCTTT. As protein: CAWSVLWDRVKGDTEAFF. The V and J genes are TRBV30 and TRBJ1-1; 9 bases agree with TRBD1. The germline V gene has CDR1 GTSNPN and CDR2 SVGIG (reference sequence). This CDR3 contains 18 residues. With 0 bases clipped from V and 3 bases from J, the junction kept 14 bases outside the gene matches.

The chain recombines TRBV5-1 with TRBJ2-5, with TRBD1 matching over 9 bases. The CDR3 loop spans 14 amino acids. Germline CDR1 SGHRS, CDR2 YFSETQ. V was clipped by 4 bases and J by 5 bases; unmatched bases: 6. Here the CDR3 DNA reads TGCGCCAGCAGCACGGGACAGGGTGGGGAGACCCAGTACTTC. This encodes CASSTGQGGETQYF.

In the case of this clone: Additional DNA sequences in this sample encode the identical CDR3. The chain joins TRBV6-1 to TRBJ2-3, with 11 bases that match TRBD2. The CDR3 runs to 15 residues. The germline CDR1 and CDR2 sequences are MNHNS and SASEGT. Losses at the gene ends were 2 bases for V and 4 bases for J; bases not matched to a gene: 2. The CDR3 bases are TGTGCCAGCAGTGAACTAGCGGGGGGCCCAGATACGCAGTATTTT. Protein: CASSELAGGPDTQYF.

The rearrangement uses TRBV7-6 and TRBJ2-7; TRBD2 matches at 7 bases. Unmatched junction bases numbered 9, after V lost 1 base and J lost 3 bases. Germline V gene data show CDR1 as SGHVS and CDR2 as FNYEAQ. This CDR3 is built from 16 residues. In DNA, the CDR3 is TGTGCCAGCAGCTTAGTTGTGGGGGGGGGAGGCTACGAGCAGTACTTC. The encoded protein is CASSLVVGGGGYEQYF.

This chain uses TRBV5-4 with TRBJ2-3; TRBD2 matches at 13 bases. CDR1 SGHNT and CDR2 YYREEE come from the germline V gene (reference sequence). CDR3 length: 17 residues. The J segment lost 4 bases and the V segment lost 4 bases, leaving 9 bases of the junction unmatched. The CDR3 DNA is TGTGCCAGCAGCACCACCGGACTAGCGGGGGTGGCAGATACGCAGTATTTT. Residues: CASSTTGLAGVADTQYF.